The 3 T cell receptor beta chains given below trace back to one sample, sequenced in a study of T cells in Graves' hyperthyroidism and ophthalmopathy (dated by TCRdb to between 2018 and 2021). The library relied on multiplex PCR. The instrument was an Illumina HiSeq 2000. Amplification of TCR beta CDR3 regions was carried out from RNA transcripts. A first-round RT-PCR of the TCR CDR3 used the HTBI primer set with the Qiagen OneStep RT-PCR kit. TCRdb passed the public sequencing reads through fastp at Q25 and MiXCR, retaining productive beta sequences. Here each entry gathers all rows of one CDR3 protein and keeps the most common genes and DNA. The sample records roughly 740,000 distinct CDR3 sequences, 15% to 20% of which are singletons. Jointly, the top ten make up roughly 8% of the sample. Specimen: blood. These receptor sequences come from a man aged 18 to 30 with Graves' hyperthyroidism.

In its sample, this clonotype was seen a few times. The J gene is TRBJ1-3, the V gene TRBV9, with a possible D match to TRBD1 (6 bases). CDR1 and CDR2 from the germline V gene are SGDLS and YYNGEE. With 5 bases removed from V and 0 bases from J, the gap between germline ends came to 15 bases. The CDR3 spans 16 residues. The DNA of the CDR3 is TGTGCCAGCAGTCGAGAGGGGGTAAGCTCTGGAAACACCATATATTTT. Protein product: CASSREGVSSGNTIYF.

The table lists this clonotype with a few counts. The V and J genes are TRBV29-1 and TRBJ2-1, with TRBD2 identical over 10 bases. Germline CDR1 is SQVTM and CDR2 is ANQGSEA. The J segment lost 8 bases and the V segment lost 6 bases, leaving 16 bases of the junction unmatched. The CDR3 loop spans 16 amino acids. The CDR3 DNA reads as TGCAGCGTGGAAAGCGGGAGGGCCAAGTCGGTCGATGAGCAGTTCTTC. Its translation: CSVESGRAKSVDEQFF.

This clonotype came up many times. The chain uses TRBV11-1 and TRBJ2-1; D is uncertain. The V gene lost 4 bases and the J gene lost 5 bases, with 12 bases spanning the gap. Germline V CDR1 and CDR2: SGHAT, FQDESV (reference sequence). The CDR3 runs 14 residues. The CDR3 DNA follows: TGTGCCAGCAGCTGGGCCGGACGGGACAATGAGCAGTTCTTC. It is translated as CASSWAGRDNEQFF.